Below, 25 T cell receptor beta chains from the same sample are listed, as sequenced in a study of T cells in Graves' hyperthyroidism and ophthalmopathy. Regions amplified from RNA transcripts were the TCR beta CDR3 regions. The primer set for the first-round RT-PCR of the TCR CDR3 was HTBI. TCRdb reprocessed the multiplex PCR reads via MiXCR and lists one record per CDR3 protein. The sample carries 550,000 to 650,000 distinct CDR3 sequences, over 11% recorded once. Sequencing was done on a sample of blood. Receptor source: a woman aged 25 to 39 with Graves' hyperthyroidism that later progressed to Graves' ophthalmopathy.

Many counts were recorded for this clonotype. The CDR3 DNA sequence: TGTGCCAGCAGTCATGGGACAGTCTCCTACGAGCAGTACTTC. This translates into CASSHGTVSYEQYF. The chain couples TRBV6-1 to TRBJ2-7, with 7 nucleotides matching TRBD1. The germline V gene encodes CDR1 MNHNS and CDR2 SASEGT. CDR3 length equals 14 residues. Germline trimming cut 5 bases from V and 0 bases from J; bases unmatched to any gene: 4.

This clonotype was counted many times. The V and J genes are TRBV20-1 and TRBJ1-2, with no clear D. Germline V lookup: CDR1 DFQATT, CDR2 SNEGSKA (reference sequence). Trimming shortened V by 1 base and J by 6 bases, and 6 bases separated the two germline ends. The CDR3 loop spans 11 amino acids. The chain's CDR3 is CSARVANGYTF. The CDR3 coding sequence is TGCAGTGCTAGAGTTGCAAATGGCTACACCTTC.

This clonotype was seen only a few times. This chain connects TRBV14 to TRBJ2-3, with 9 bases matching TRBD2. The CDR3 contains 16 residues. V gave up 5 bases and J gave up 6 bases; unmatched junction bases: 12. CDR1 is SGHDN and CDR2 is FVKESK in the germline V gene. The CDR3 is CASSSTSGEAWDTQYF. CDR3 sequence (DNA): TGTGCCAGCAGCTCGACTAGCGGAGAGGCCTGGGATACGCAGTATTTT.

This clonotype was recorded many times. The CDR3 DNA sequence: TGTGCCTGGAGTCCCGGGACTCACGAGCAGTACTTC. Residues: CAWSPGTHEQYF. The chain recombines TRBV30 with TRBJ2-7; TRBD2 might be the D (6 bases). The ends were cut back, 2 bases at V and 5 bases at J, with 10 bases in the middle. Germline loops: CDR1 GTSNPN, CDR2 SVGIG (reference sequence). The CDR3 has 12 amino acids. Variable domain in full (rest from reference TRBV30 and TRBJ2-7): SQTIHQWPATLVQPVGSPLSLECTVEGTSNPNLYWYRQAAGRGLQLLFYSVGIGQISSEVPQNLSASRPQDRQFILSSKKLLLSDSGFYLCAWSPGTHEQYFGPGTRLTVT.

This clonotype has just a few counts. A much larger clone lies a single base off, so this may be a read error. The chain uses TRBV27 and TRBJ1-1; a possible D gene is TRBD1 (5 bases). Germline V gene lookup returns CDR1 MNHEY and CDR2 SMNVEV (reference sequence). CDR3 length: 13 amino acids. V was trimmed by 7 bases and J by 1 base, leaving 10 bases between them. The chain's CDR3 is CASNSQANTEAFF. CDR3 nucleotide sequence: TGTGCCAGCAATTCACAGGCGAACACTGAAGCTTTCTTT.

This clonotype occurred many times. This sequence joins TRBV29-1 and TRBJ1-2; tentative D call: TRBD1 (6 bases). CDR1 SQVTM and CDR2 ANQGSEA come from the germline V gene. V shed 3 bases and J shed 4 bases, with 18 bases lying between them. This CDR3 has 15 amino acids. CDR3 sequence reads: CSVDRGGGPGYGYTF. For the CDR3, the DNA is TGCAGCGTTGATAGGGGCGGGGGGCCCGGCTATGGCTACACCTTC.

Ten or more counts support this clonotype. The genes are TRBV20-1 and TRBJ2-3; 10 bases are shared with TRBD2. Germline V gives CDR1 DFQATT, CDR2 SNEGSKA (reference sequence). The CDR3 runs to 14 residues. With 4 bases clipped from V and 1 base from J, the junction kept 2 bases outside the gene matches. CDR3 coding DNA: TGCAGTGCTATTGGGACTAGCGGCACAGATACGCAGTATTTT. It is translated as CSAIGTSGTDTQYF.

A remark on this clonotype: A much bigger clone sits one base away, suggesting this may be a read error. The chain recombines TRBV7-9 with TRBJ2-7; TRBD1 aligns across 10 bases. The CDR3 covers 15 residues. The germline V gene encodes CDR1 SEHNR and CDR2 FQNEAQ (reference sequence). For the CDR3, the DNA is TGTGCCGGCAGCCTTCCGGACAGGGGGATAGAAGAGCAGTACTTC. This codes for CAGSLPDRGIEEQYF.

Many counts were recorded for this clonotype. The chain joins TRBV5-1 to TRBJ2-1, with 8 bases fitting TRBD2. CDR1 is SGHRS and CDR2 is YFSETQ in the germline V gene. Trimming removed 5 bases from V and 1 base from J; junction bases left unmatched: 5. There are 15 residues in the CDR3. CDR3 sequence: CASRVSGISYNEQFF. The CDR3 coding sequence is TGCGCCAGCAGAGTTAGCGGGATTTCCTACAATGAGCAGTTCTTC. The full variable domain, completed using reference TRBV5-1 and TRBJ2-1, is KAGVTQTPRYLIKTRGQQVTLSCSPISGHRSVSWYQQTPGQGLQFLFEYFSETQRNKGNFPGRFSGRQFSNSRSEMNVSTLELGDSALYLCASRVSGISYNEQFFGPGTRLTVL.

Points on this clonotype: The junction shows a germline mismatch at one end, possibly a read error. The CDR3 DNA sequence: TGTGCCAGCAGTTACGGGGGGGGGTTGAACACTGACGCTTTCTTT. Encoded protein: CASSYGGGLNTDAFF. The chain has TRBV6-5 and TRBJ1-1; tentative D call: TRBD1 (5 bases). The CDR3 runs to 15 residues. The germline gives CDR1 MNHEY, CDR2 SVGAGI.

The rearrangement uses TRBV19 and TRBJ2-3; 8 bases align to TRBD2. Germline-derived CDR1 and CDR2 are LNHDA and SQIVND (reference sequence). Trimming took 4 bases from V and 4 from J; bases not matched to a gene: 7. There are 15 residues in the CDR3. The CDR3 is CASSTLAGPADTQYF. The CDR3 bases are TGTGCCAGTAGTACGCTAGCGGGTCCGGCAGATACGCAGTATTTT.

The sample holds many counts of this clonotype. V gene TRBV28 combines with J gene TRBJ2-7; tentative D call: TRBD2 (5 bases). The CDR3 covers 14 residues. Germline V gene data show CDR1 as MDHEN and CDR2 as SYDVKM. The V end was cut by 5 bases, the J end by 3 bases, with 14 bases between. CDR3 coding DNA: TGTGCCAGCAGTATACCAGGAGGAGGCTACGAGCAGTACTTC. Translation: CASSIPGGGYEQYF.

A remark on this clonotype: The CDR3 does not end in the conserved phenylalanine or tryptophan, so this is likely a read error. The chain employs TRBV20-1 and TRBJ1-1; D gene uncertain. CDR1 is DFQATT, CDR2 SNEGSKA, per germline (reference sequence). The V and J ends lost 3 bases and 4 bases respectively, with 12 bases between them. The CDR3 length is 13 residues. The DNA of the CDR3 is TGCAGTGCTAGGTCTCCGTGCGTCACTGAAGCTTTCCTT. It yields the protein CSARSPCVTEAFL.

This clonotype occurred many times. V usage is TRBV5-1 and J usage is TRBJ2-1; D possibly corresponds to TRBD1 (5 bases). The V end lost 1 base, the J end lost 8 bases, and 10 bases lay between the germline ends. Germline values: CDR1 SGHRS, CDR2 YFSETQ. The CDR3 length is 13 residues. The CDR3 sequence is CASSLNKGYEQFF. CDR3 bases: TGCGCCAGCAGCTTGAATAAGGGGTATGAGCAGTTCTTC.

This clonotype was recorded at least ten times. The J gene is TRBJ2-1, the V gene TRBV27, with TRBD2 as a possible D gene (6 bases). With 8 bases removed from V and 2 bases from J, the gap between germline ends came to 13 bases. Per germline, CDR1 MNHEY and CDR2 SMNVEV (reference sequence). The CDR3 consists of 14 residues. CDR3 amino acids: CASGARGAYNEQFF. CDR3 in DNA: TGTGCCAGCGGGGCGCGGGGAGCCTACAATGAGCAGTTCTTC.

This clonotype was found many times. The CDR3 loop is CASNQENTDTQYF. CDR3 in DNA: TGTGCCAGCAATCAGGAGAACACAGATACGCAGTATTTT. The chain couples TRBV2 to TRBJ2-3; D gene uncertain. Looked up from germline, CDR1 is SNHLY and CDR2 is FYNNEI. V was trimmed by 7 bases and J by 2 bases, leaving 10 bases between them. The CDR3 runs 13 residues.

This clonotype was counted at least ten times. The V gene is TRBV7-8, the J gene TRBJ2-1; TRBD2 matches 14 bases. The J segment lost 10 bases and the V segment lost 3 bases, leaving 5 bases of the junction unmatched. The CDR3 sequence is 15 residues long. CDR1 and CDR2 from the germline V gene are SGHVS and FQNEAQ. CDR3 coding DNA: TGTGCCAGCAGCTTCGGGACTAGCGGGAGCGGGGAGCAGTTCTTC. Protein sequence: CASSFGTSGSGEQFF.

This clonotype was seen a few times. The chain has TRBV30 and TRBJ2-1; 8 nucleotides line up with TRBD2. The junction had 7 bases not matched to a gene; V was cut back by 5 bases and J by 7 bases. This CDR3 region has 13 residues. CDR1 is GTSNPN and CDR2 is SVGIG in the germline V gene (reference sequence). The CDR3 sequence: CAWVSGISNEQFF. For the CDR3, the DNA is TGTGCCTGGGTTAGCGGGATCTCAAATGAGCAGTTCTTC.

At least ten counts were recorded for this clonotype. A read error may produce the germline difference seen at one junction end. V is TRBV27 and J is TRBJ2-6; the D is unclear. Germline V lookup: CDR1 MNHEY, CDR2 SMNVEV (reference sequence). The CDR3 has 15 amino acids. In DNA form, the CDR3 reads TGTGCCAGCGGTTTAGAGGTATCTGGGGCCAACGTCCTGACTTTC. Residues: CASGLEVSGANVLTF.

A note on this clonotype: This clone may be a read error of a much larger clone one base away. The chain recombines TRBV9 with TRBJ2-7, with TRBD2 matching 9 bases. V was clipped by 4 bases and J by 1 base; unmatched bases: 18. The CDR3 spans 19 residues. Germline V gene sequence: CDR1 SGDLS, CDR2 YYNGEE. CDR3 nucleotide sequence: TGTGCCAGCAGCCTAAACCCCGGGGCTAGCGGGGACGAATCCTACGAGCAGTACTTC. Encoded protein: CASSLNPGASGDESYEQYF.

Written as DNA, the CDR3 is TGTGCCAGCAGGGTAGGGCAGGGGGCTTATCAGCCCCAGCATTTT. Translating gives CASRVGQGAYQPQHF. The rearrangement joins TRBV6-2 or TRBV6-3 to TRBJ1-5, with TRBD1 matching 8 bases. Germline V lookup: CDR1 MNHEY, CDR2 SVGEGT. The junction had 9 bases not matched to a gene; V was cut back by 6 bases and J by 5 bases. This CDR3 region has 15 residues.

Many counts were recorded for this clonotype. The CDR3 region is CSASGGTAYEQYF. The CDR3 DNA reads as TGCAGTGCTAGCGGGGGGACCGCCTACGAGCAGTACTTC. The V and J genes are TRBV20-1 and TRBJ2-7, with TRBD2 matching 7 bases. With V trimmed by 3 bases and J by 2 bases, 4 bases remained unmatched. CDR1 and CDR2 from the germline V gene are DFQATT and SNEGSKA (reference sequence). CDR3 length: 13 amino acids.

This clonotype was detected a few times. This chain joins TRBV11-2 and TRBJ2-7; D not certain. The last part of the DNA fits TRBJ2-1 better; the J call may be wrong. Per germline, CDR1 SGHAT and CDR2 FQNNGV. The CDR3 is 15 amino acids. The CDR3 loop reads CASSLGGTSSYEQFF. The CDR3 DNA is TGTGCCAGCAGCTTAGGGGGAACCTCCTCCTACGAGCAGTTCTTC.

The V call is TRBV20-1, the J call TRBJ1-5; no reliable D call. This CDR3 has 14 amino acids. V was clipped by 3 bases and J by 4 bases, with 13 bases between them. Looked up from germline, CDR1 is DFQATT and CDR2 is SNEGSKA (reference sequence). The CDR3 sequence: CSASAGKGNQPQHF. CDR3 coding DNA: TGCAGTGCTAGTGCCGGGAAAGGAAATCAGCCCCAGCATTTT.

This sequence joins TRBV10-2 and TRBJ1-5; 7 nucleotides align to TRBD1. This CDR3 is built from 17 residues. The germline CDR1 and CDR2 sequences are WSHSY and SAAADI. V shed 6 bases and J 3 bases; nucleotides not matched to a gene: 14. CDR3 region: CASSQDRFGRVNQPQHF. For the CDR3, the DNA is TGCGCCAGCAGCCAGGACAGGTTCGGGAGGGTCAATCAGCCCCAGCATTTT.